These 32 T cell receptor beta chains share one sample of origin, sequenced in a study of type 1 and type 2 diabetes patients. Genomic DNA was the PCR template. Amplification of the beta chain CDR3 used 30 forward and 13 reverse multiplex primers. Each CDR3 protein is one row after TCRdb ran MiXCR on the multiplex PCR reads. The data contain fewer than 300,000 distinct CDR3 sequences, approximately 45% of them seen just once; the ten biggest clones take up 12% to 15%. Sequences were obtained from peripheral blood mononuclear cells (PBMCs). Receptor source: a man younger than 35 with type 2 diabetes.

The chain uses TRBV19 and TRBJ2-7; D uncertain. Trimming pared 3 bases from V and 7 bases from J, leaving 10 bases between. The CDR3 has 12 amino acids. The germline V gene encodes CDR1 LNHDA and CDR2 SQIVND (reference sequence). CDR3 region: CASSIGRQEQYF. The CDR3 DNA reads TGTGCCAGTAGTATCGGCAGGCAGGAGCAGTACTTC.

This rearrangement joins TRBV24-1 to TRBJ2-7, with a weak D call TRBD2 (5 bases). CDR1 is KGHDR and CDR2 is SFDVKD in the germline V gene. Between the trimmed V and J ends, which lost 6 bases and 1 base, there was a span of 9 bases. The CDR3 totals 13 residues. The CDR3 region is CATSKRGSYEQYF. In nucleotides, the CDR3 is TGTGCCACCAGTAAACGGGGATCCTACGAGCAGTACTTC.

The chain carries TRBV10-1 and TRBJ1-1, with 9 bases fitting TRBD1. J lost 5 bases, V lost 6 bases, and 4 bases had no gene match. Per the germline V gene, CDR1 is WNHNN and CDR2 is SYGVQD (reference sequence). The CDR3 runs to 13 residues. Here the CDR3 reads CASRQGAGTEAFF. DNA of the CDR3: TGCGCCAGCAGACAGGGGGCAGGGACTGAAGCTTTCTTT.

This clonotype showed up just a few times. This sequence joins TRBV4-1 and TRBJ2-7; TRBD2 agrees at 9 bases. CDR3 length: 15 amino acids. Germline V gene data show CDR1 as MGHRA and CDR2 as YSYEKL. V gave up 3 bases and J gave up 5 bases; unmatched junction bases: 8. CDR3 in DNA: TGCGCCAGCAGCCAGTTAGCGGGAGTTGGGGACGAGCAGTACTTC. This codes for CASSQLAGVGDEQYF.

This chain connects TRBV7-2 to TRBJ2-3; weak D call: TRBD2 (6 bases). The CDR3 runs to 12 residues. Germline loops: CDR1 SGHTA, CDR2 FQGNSA. Trimming took off 7 bases at V and 2 bases at J, with 7 bases between the two ends. CDR3 amino acids: CASTGDTDTQYF. CDR3 sequence (DNA): TGTGCCAGCACGGGGGACACAGATACGCAGTATTTT.

The V call is TRBV20-1, the J call TRBJ2-2, with D unclear. Trimming shortened V by 2 bases and J by 7 bases, and 11 bases separated the two germline ends. Germline assignment: CDR1 DFQATT and CDR2 SNEGSKA (reference sequence). The CDR3 runs 13 residues. The CDR3 loop is CSARRLLGGELFF. DNA of the CDR3: TGCAGTGCTAGAAGGCTGCTTGGCGGGGAGCTGTTTTTT.

This clonotype was picked up a small number of times. The chain recombines TRBV29-1 with TRBJ2-5; weak D call: TRBD1 (6 bases). V lost 6 bases and J 1 base, leaving 9 bases between the germline ends. The CDR3 runs 12 residues. Germline-derived CDR1 and CDR2 are SQVTM and ANQGSEA. CDR3 in amino acids: CSVDRAQETQYF. The CDR3 region has the DNA TGCAGCGTGGACAGAGCCCAAGAGACCCAGTACTTC.

This clonotype was seen only a few times. J is TRBJ1-1 and V is TRBV19; D may be TRBD1 (6 bases). The ends were cut back, 3 bases at V and 10 bases at J, with 18 bases in the middle. The germline V gene has CDR1 LNHDA and CDR2 SQIVND (reference sequence). The length of the CDR3 is 14 residues. In DNA, the CDR3 is TGTGCCAGTAGTATCTCCGGGGGGCGAATGAGAGCTTTCTTT. Amino acids: CASSISGGRMRAFF.

The V and J genes are TRBV28 and TRBJ2-5; 10 nucleotides agree with TRBD2. The DNA end is more similar to TRBJ2-1, so the J call may be wrong. The germline gives CDR1 MDHEN, CDR2 SYDVKM. The CDR3 runs 16 residues. CDR3 sequence reads: CANPTPVGLACYEQFF. The CDR3 bases are TGTGCCAACCCAACCCCCGTGGGACTAGCGTGTTATGAGCAGTTCTTC.

This clonotype was detected many times. V and J are TRBV10-2 and TRBJ1-2; no clear D gene. Trimming left V 4 bases short and J 6 bases short, with 6 bases between. Germline-derived CDR1 and CDR2 are WSHSY and SAAADI. The CDR3 covers 11 residues. The DNA of the CDR3 is TGCGCCAGCAGTGCTACGGATGGCTACACCTTC. Protein product: CASSATDGYTF.

This clonotype was counted at least ten times. This chain connects TRBV25-1 to TRBJ1-2, with TRBD1 matching 7 bases. Looked up from germline, CDR1 is MGHDK and CDR2 is SYGVNS. CDR3 size: 15 residues. V dropped 4 bases and J dropped 3; count of bases not matched to a gene: 8. Here the CDR3 DNA reads TGTGCCAGCAGTGCCCGACAGGGAAAAGACTATGGCTACACCTTC. Amino acids: CASSARQGKDYGYTF.

With regard to this clonotype: A read error is likely, as this CDR3 ends without the conserved phenylalanine or tryptophan. This chain links TRBV19 with TRBJ2-1; unclear D gene. This CDR3 is built from 11 residues. V was cut by 8 bases and J by 8 bases, with 10 bases left in between. The germline gives CDR1 LNHDA, CDR2 SQIVND (reference sequence). CDR3 loop: CASGFFYEQFS. The CDR3 bases are TGTGCCAGTGGCTTTTTTTATGAGCAGTTCTCC.

There are a few counts of this clonotype. V gene TRBV6-1 combines with J gene TRBJ2-2; a weak D match, TRBD1 (7 bases). V was clipped by 6 bases and J by 5 bases, with 16 bases between them. The CDR3 covers 15 residues. The germline CDR1 and CDR2 sequences are MNHNS and SASEGT. The chain's CDR3 is CASREGARETGELFF. The CDR3 DNA reads as TGTGCCAGCAGGGAGGGGGCGCGAGAAACCGGGGAGCTGTTTTTT.

V gene TRBV19 combines with J gene TRBJ2-1; the match to TRBD2 covers 8 bases. The CDR3 spans 15 residues. Unmatched junction bases numbered 5, after V lost 4 bases and J lost 3 bases. Germline V gene lookup returns CDR1 LNHDA and CDR2 SQIVND (reference sequence). The CDR3 sequence is CASSTPGLDYNEQFF. In DNA form, the CDR3 reads TGTGCCAGTAGTACCCCGGGACTAGACTACAATGAGCAGTTCTTC.

This clonotype occurred a few times. The chain employs TRBV19 and TRBJ2-1, with D perhaps assigned TRBD1 or TRBD2 (5 bases each). Germline V gene sequence: CDR1 LNHDA, CDR2 SQIVND (reference sequence). The ends were cut back, 0 bases at V and 0 bases at J, with 12 bases in the middle. The CDR3 runs to 17 residues. The CDR3 is CASSIDSGGGSYNEQFF. For the CDR3, the DNA is TGTGCCAGTAGTATAGATAGTGGGGGTGGCTCCTACAATGAGCAGTTCTTC.

In its sample, this clonotype was seen a few times. V is TRBV4-3 and J is TRBJ1-5; D unclear. V lost 1 base to trimming and J lost 6 bases, with 13 bases between them. The germline V gene has CDR1 LGHNA and CDR2 YSLEER. The CDR3 runs to 15 residues. In DNA, the CDR3 is TGCGCCAGCAGCCAAGCGCGGCTAGGGATTCAGCCCCAGCATTTT. Translating gives CASSQARLGIQPQHF.

The J gene is TRBJ2-1, the V gene TRBV30, with 11 bases matching TRBD2. After removal of 2 bases from V and 4 bases from J, the junction contained 4 bases not matched to a gene. The CDR3 loop spans 15 amino acids. CDR1 and CDR2 from the germline V gene are GTSNPN and SVGIG (reference sequence). The CDR3 sequence is CAWSPGLAVYNEQFF. The CDR3 DNA sequence: TGTGCCTGGAGTCCGGGACTAGCGGTATACAATGAGCAGTTCTTC.

This clonotype was observed a single time. The chain couples TRBV19 to TRBJ1-5; a weak D match, TRBD1 (6 bases). V shed 0 bases and J shed 4 bases, with 19 bases lying between them. Germline V gives CDR1 LNHDA, CDR2 SQIVND (reference sequence). This CDR3 is 18 amino acids long. The CDR3 sequence: CASSIDNRAGQRNQPQHF. CDR3 DNA: TGTGCCAGTAGTATAGATAATAGGGCGGGACAACGAAATCAGCCCCAGCATTTT.

The V call is TRBV11-1, the J call TRBJ2-5; D call uncertain. The ends were cut back, 9 bases at V and 2 bases at J, with 13 bases in the middle. This CDR3 has 13 residues. Germline V CDR1 and CDR2: SGHAT, FQDESV (reference sequence). CDR3 nucleotide sequence: TGTGCCAGTACGAATCAGTTTCAAGAGACCCAGTACTTC. Protein sequence: CASTNQFQETQYF.

The chain joins TRBV7-8 to TRBJ2-1, with TRBD1 identical over 7 bases. This CDR3 spans 15 amino acids. Germline V lookup: CDR1 SGHVS, CDR2 FQNEAQ. Germline trimming cut 5 bases from V and 8 bases from J; bases unmatched to any gene: 12. The CDR3 here is CASSRQGRAGHEQFF. DNA for the CDR3: TGTGCCAGCAGCCGACAGGGTAGGGCTGGCCATGAGCAGTTCTTC.

As to this clonotype: The conserved closing phenylalanine or tryptophan is absent in this CDR3, likely reflecting a read error. The chain uses TRBV15 and TRBJ2-1, with D tentatively TRBD1 or TRBD2 (5 bases each). The CDR3 has 13 residues. V dropped 8 bases and J dropped 7 bases, with 15 bases sitting between them. The germline CDR1 and CDR2 sequences are LNHNV and YYDKDF (reference sequence). CDR3 nucleotide sequence: TGTGCCACCGGGACCAGTAATTCAAATGAGCAGTTCCTC. Residues: CATGTSNSNEQFL.

The rearrangement uses TRBV12-3 or TRBV12-4 and TRBJ1-3; D is undetermined. V lost 4 bases to trimming and J lost 1 base, with 8 bases between them. CDR3 length equals 14 residues. The chain's CDR3 is CASSSTRSGNTIYF. The DNA of the CDR3 is TGTGCCAGCAGTTCGACTAGATCTGGAAACACCATATATTTT.

V gene TRBV28 combines with J gene TRBJ1-2, with D possibly TRBD1 on 5 matching bases. From germline, CDR1 is MDHEN and CDR2 SYDVKM. Deletions cut 7 bases from V and 5 bases from J, with 8 bases between. The CDR3 sequence is 11 residues long. CDR3 loop: CASTQGYGYTF. DNA for the CDR3: TGTGCCAGCACTCAGGGATATGGCTACACCTTC.

In this sample, this clonotype turned up a few times. V usage is TRBV19 and J usage is TRBJ1-1; D perhaps matches TRBD1 (6 bases). Germline V gene lookup returns CDR1 LNHDA and CDR2 SQIVND (reference sequence). V was trimmed by 7 bases and J by 2 bases, leaving 11 bases between them. The CDR3 is 13 amino acids. The CDR3 region is CASIDRFNTEAFF. The CDR3 nucleotides are TGTGCCAGTATCGACAGGTTTAACACTGAAGCTTTCTTT.

The CDR3 bases are TGTGCCAGCAGCACCCCTTACGAGCAGTACTTC. Translated: CASSTPYEQYF. This chain joins TRBV7-2 and TRBJ2-7, with D unclear. This CDR3 spans 11 amino acids. The V end lost 5 bases, the J end lost 4 bases, and 6 bases lay between the germline ends. Germline-derived CDR1 and CDR2 are SGHTA and FQGNSA.

This clonotype showed up just a few times. CDR3 residues: CASSHRAPDTEAFF. Here the CDR3 DNA reads TGTGCCAGCAGCCATCGGGCGCCGGACACTGAAGCTTTCTTT. The J gene is TRBJ1-1, the V gene TRBV14; D is unclear. This CDR3 region has 14 residues. Deletions cut 3 bases from V and 3 bases from J, with 11 bases between. Looked up from germline, CDR1 is SGHDN and CDR2 is FVKESK.

This clonotype has a handful of counts. This chain joins TRBV20-1 and TRBJ2-5, with 8 nucleotides matching TRBD1. The CDR3 spans 15 residues. From germline, CDR1 is DFQATT and CDR2 SNEGSKA (reference sequence). V lost 7 bases to trimming and J lost 4 bases; unmatched junction nucleotides: 14. The CDR3 DNA reads as TGCAGTGTCGAGACAGGGGAAGGGTCATCAGAGACCCAGTACTTC. Its translation: CSVETGEGSSETQYF.

This clonotype was detected only a few times. The V gene is TRBV6-5, the J gene TRBJ2-7; either TRBD1 or TRBD2 may fit D (5 bases each). The length of the CDR3 is 15 residues. V lost 0 bases to trimming and J lost 7 bases, with 16 bases between them. In germline, CDR1 is MNHEY, CDR2 SVGAGI. CDR3 DNA: TGTGCCAGCAGTTACTCGAGTGGGACGGTCTATGAGCAGTACTTC. Its translation: CASSYSSGTVYEQYF.

V usage is TRBV7-3 and J usage is TRBJ1-1; D may be TRBD1 (5 bases). Germline V gene data show CDR1 as SGHTA and CDR2 as FQGTGA. The CDR3 spans 13 residues. Trimming took 1 base from V and 6 from J, leaving 9 bases between them. The CDR3 protein is CASSLNGGSEAFF. DNA for the CDR3: TGTGCCAGCAGCTTAAACGGGGGATCTGAAGCTTTCTTT.

The chain is built from TRBV29-1 and TRBJ2-7, with 9 bases that match TRBD1. CDR3 length: 13 amino acids. The ends lost 6 bases at V and 6 bases at J; junction bases unmatched: 9. Germline CDR1 and CDR2: SQVTM and ANQGSEA. The CDR3 DNA reads TGCAGCGTCGAAACAGGGGGCTTTGCCGAGCAGTACTTC. Encoded protein: CSVETGGFAEQYF.

This clonotype showed up just a few times. The rearrangement uses TRBV2 and TRBJ1-1, with D unresolved. Trimming took off 5 bases at V and 5 bases at J, with 12 bases between the two ends. The CDR3 extends over 13 amino acids. Per the germline V gene, CDR1 is SNHLY and CDR2 is FYNNEI. The CDR3 DNA sequence: TGTGCCAGCAGTTACGGTGCGTGGACTGAAGCTTTCTTT. Protein sequence: CASSYGAWTEAFF.

In this sample, this clonotype turned up once. The chain uses TRBV27 and TRBJ2-1; 7 nucleotides agree with TRBD2. Germline trimming cut 6 bases from V and 12 bases from J; bases unmatched to any gene: 8. The CDR3 is 12 amino acids. The V gene's germline CDR1 is MNHEY and CDR2 SMNVEV (reference sequence). CDR3 sequence reads: CASRKGGDGQFF. Here the CDR3 DNA reads TGTGCCAGCAGGAAGGGAGGGGATGGGCAGTTCTTC.